This T cell receptor (beta chain) emerged from a study of CD8 T cells in Susac syndrome. Trimming took 1 base from V and 7 from J, leaving 14 bases between them. In germline, CDR1 is SGHAT, CDR2 FQNNGV. This CDR3 spans 15 amino acids. CD8+ and CD4+ T cells from blood underwent TCR beta sequencing, which was carried out in a high-throughput format. FACS was used to enrich TEMRA cells, whereas the CD8+ and CD4+ T cells were obtained by negative isolation. Reverse transcription of 0.5 to 1 ug RNA used random hexamers. TCRdb ran MiXCR on the immunoSEQ multiplex PCR reads and lists one entry per CDR3 protein. Among more than 40,000 distinct CDR3 sequences listed, 80% to 95% were seen once.

The chain employs TRBV11-2 and TRBJ2-1, with D possibly called TRBD1 or TRBD2 (5 bases each). The sample comprised CD8+ T cells from PBMCs. This sequence originates from a human donor in good health. The CDR3 protein is CASSLGTQGWNEQFF. The CDR3 region has the DNA TGTGCCAGCAGCTTAGGGACTCAGGGATGGAATGAGCAGTTCTTC.